The rows below give T cell receptor beta chains drawn from one sample of a study of T-cell memory formation after mild COVID-19. Each CDR3 protein is one row after TCRdb ran MiXCR on the 5' RACE reads. Altogether roughly 200,000 distinct CDR3 sequences are present, around 9.5% being singletons, with the ten largest covering about 3.8%. Sequencing was done on a sample of PBMCs or a T cell subset sorted from them (not recorded which). These receptors all stem from a man aged 18 to 35 who had mild COVID-19 (a few samples of this study predate the infection). Cell type and time point are not known. Each CDR3 is given with its conserved first and last residue. The D gene is left open where the match is weak. Clone size is stated in some rows and not others, as once, few, many or a class when expanded.

cdr3_length	clone_size	d_call	v_call	j_call	cdr3_aa	cdr3_nt
15	NA	NA	TRBV5-4	TRBJ1-2	CASSLFSGAGSGYTF	TGTGCCAGCAGCTTGTTTTCGGGGGCTGGATCTGGCTACACCTTC
14	NA	NA	TRBV28	TRBJ2-4	CASSWGGSPNIQYF	TGTGCCAGCAGTTGGGGTGGGTCTCCAAACATTCAGTACTTC
15	NA	TRBD1	TRBV9	TRBJ1-6	CASSGDRGDNSPLHF	TGTGCCAGCAGCGGGGACAGGGGTGATAATTCACCCCTCCACTTT
12	NA	NA	TRBV27	TRBJ1-5	CASSTGSQPQHF	TGTGCCAGCAGTACAGGGTCTCAGCCCCAGCATTTT
16	NA	NA	TRBV7-9	TRBJ2-3	CASSFRGAASTDTQYF	TGTGCCAGCAGCTTTAGGGGAGCGGCTAGCACAGATACGCAGTATTTT
14	many	NA	TRBV9	TRBJ2-2	CASSVVGNTGELFF	TGTGCCAGCAGCGTAGTGGGGAACACCGGGGAGCTGTTTTTT
16	many	NA	TRBV5-1	TRBJ1-5	CASSPGDLGTGQPQHF	TGCGCCAGCAGCCCAGGGGACCTCGGCACAGGTCAGCCCCAGCATTTT
14	many	TRBD1	TRBV7-3	TRBJ1-1	CASSLTGVSTEAFF	TGTGCCAGCAGCCTGACAGGGGTGAGCACTGAAGCTTTCTTT
16	NA	NA	TRBV4-3	TRBJ2-4	CASSQDWGQVFGIQYF	TGCGCCAGCAGCCAAGATTGGGGGCAGGTTTTCGGCATTCAGTACTTC
15	many	TRBD2	TRBV2	TRBJ2-1	CASREGGGAVHEQFF	TGTGCCAGCAGGGAAGGCGGGGGGGCTGTCCATGAGCAGTTCTTC
12	many	NA	TRBV12-3/TRBV12-4	TRBJ1-1	CASSLFLGEAFF	TGTGCCAGCAGTTTATTTCTCGGTGAAGCTTTCTTT
15	many	NA	TRBV5-1	TRBJ2-5	CASSRDGGRQETQYF	TGCGCCAGCAGCCGGGACGGGGGACGACAAGAGACCCAGTACTTC
14	few	NA	TRBV19	TRBJ2-3	CASSILSAADTQYF	TGTGCCAGTAGTATCCTCTCGGCGGCAGATACGCAGTATTTT
14	few	NA	TRBV12-3/TRBV12-4	TRBJ1-1	CASSRGHPNTEAFF	TGTGCCAGCAGTCGGGGACACCCAAACACTGAAGCTTTCTTT
14	few	TRBD1	TRBV5-1	TRBJ2-7	CASSPGTDSYEQYF	TGCGCCAGCAGCCCAGGGACAGACTCCTACGAGCAGTACTTC
12	NA	NA	TRBV29-1	TRBJ1-2	CSVTGRRLGYTF	TGCAGCGTAACGGGACGGCGGTTGGGCTACACCTTC
13	NA	NA	TRBV19	TRBJ2-7	CASSNRETYEQYF	TGTGCCAGTAGTAACAGGGAAACCTACGAGCAGTACTTC
16	few	NA	TRBV5-1	TRBJ2-7	CASSPSPGALGDEQYF	TGCGCCAGCAGCCCCTCACCGGGGGCCCTTGGGGACGAGCAGTACTTC
15	NA	TRBD2	TRBV7-9	TRBJ2-5	CASGLAGVVSETQYF	TGTGCCAGTGGACTAGCGGGGGTTGTTTCGGAGACCCAGTACTTC
16	NA	TRBD1	TRBV5-1	TRBJ2-3	CASSLDRGQGTDTQYF	TGCGCCAGCAGCTTGGATCGCGGACAGGGCACAGATACGCAGTATTTT
14	few	NA	TRBV7-9	TRBJ2-5	CASSGGALGETQYF	TGTGCCAGCAGTGGGGGGGCATTAGGAGAGACCCAGTACTTC
15	NA	NA	TRBV7-2	TRBJ2-7	CASSLATVPSYEQYF	TGTGCCAGCAGCTTAGCTACGGTTCCCTCCTACGAGCAGTACTTC
14	few	NA	TRBV7-8	TRBJ1-2	CASSLDAGSYGYTF	TGTGCCAGCAGCTTAGATGCAGGGTCGTATGGCTACACCTTC
16	many	TRBD1	TRBV12-3/TRBV12-4	TRBJ2-2	CASSRQLGQGTGELFF	TGTGCCAGCAGCAGACAATTAGGACAGGGGACCGGGGAGCTGTTTTTT
16	NA	NA	TRBV5-5	TRBJ2-5	CASSLRGRLGMETQYF	TGTGCCAGCAGCTTGAGGGGACGTCTGGGGATGGAGACCCAGTACTTC
17	many	TRBD1	TRBV7-2	TRBJ1-1	CASSLRPAGTGFSEAFF	TGTGCCAGCAGCCTACGACCCGCAGGGACAGGGTTTTCTGAAGCTTTCTTT
18	NA	NA	TRBV11-3	TRBJ2-2	CASSLDLAGFSNTGELFF	TGTGCCAGCAGCTTAGATCTGGCGGGATTCTCGAACACCGGGGAGCTGTTTTTT
14	NA	NA	TRBV15	TRBJ2-7	CATSREGLVYEQYF	TGTGCCACCAGCAGAGAGGGACTGGTCTACGAGCAGTACTTC
13	many	TRBD2	TRBV20-1	TRBJ2-1	CSSLTSGYNEQFF	TGCAGCAGCCTGACTAGCGGGTACAATGAGCAGTTCTTC
14	NA	NA	TRBV5-1	TRBJ1-6	CASSLGYNNSPLHF	TGCGCCAGCAGCTTGGGGTATAATAATTCACCCCTCCACTTT
15	few	NA	TRBV2	TRBJ2-3	CASSEAALRGDTQYF	TGTGCCAGCAGTGAAGCGGCCTTAAGAGGTGATACGCAGTATTTT
11	NA	NA	TRBV12-3/TRBV12-4	TRBJ1-1	CASSLPGIAFF	TGTGCCAGCAGTCTCCCAGGGATAGCTTTCTTT
15	many	TRBD1	TRBV10-3	TRBJ1-1	CAIRRQGAEDTEAFF	TGTGCCATCAGAAGACAGGGGGCGGAGGACACTGAAGCTTTCTTT
14	NA	TRBD2	TRBV9	TRBJ2-7	CASSKTSGDYEQYF	TGTGCCAGCAGCAAGACTAGCGGAGACTACGAGCAGTACTTC
17	NA	TRBD2	TRBV6-2/TRBV6-3	TRBJ2-4	CASSYARGLAGQNIQYF	TGTGCCAGCAGCTACGCCCGCGGACTAGCGGGGCAAAACATTCAGTACTTC
18	few	TRBD1	TRBV7-2	TRBJ2-2	CASSLVGQGAANTGELFF	TGTGCCAGCAGCTTAGTAGGGCAGGGGGCCGCCAACACCGGGGAGCTGTTTTTT
18	NA	TRBD1	TRBV7-2	TRBJ1-5	CASSHGQVVIRGNQPQHF	TGTGCCAGCAGCCATGGACAGGTGGTAATACGAGGCAATCAGCCCCAGCATTTT
17	few	NA	TRBV7-2	TRBJ2-5	CASSLGWAPGIQETQYF	TGTGCCAGCAGCTTAGGATGGGCCCCCGGAATCCAAGAGACCCAGTACTTC